These 4 T cell receptor beta chains were all obtained from the same sample, sequenced in a study of blood T cell repertoires in COVID-19 (TCRdb year 2020). Libraries came from the immunoSEQ multiplex PCR assay. TCRdb mirrors the immuneACCESS table, restricted to in-frame sequences. Some clones are absent from its copies; in checked studies, under half trace to an unresolved V gene, and the reason for the others is unknown. The sample table records roughly 260,000 clones; more than 90% of these occur just once. 2% to 3% of the sample is in the top ten clones. Sequencing input: peripheral blood. The receptors shown here come from a person aged 18-29 years with COVID-19, enrolled during active disease.

The chain links TRBV6-6 to TRBJ1-1; no definite D call. The germline V and J ends were trimmed by 0 bases and 2 bases, with 7 bases remaining between them. The length of the CDR3 is 14 residues. CDR1 and CDR2 (germline): MNHNY, SVGAGI (reference sequence). CDR3 DNA sequence: TGTGCCAGCAGTTACTCGAGGAGAAACACTGAAGCTTTCTTT. It translates to CASSYSRRNTEAFF.

The chain combines TRBV27 with TRBJ2-3; possible D gene TRBD2, 5 bases. This CDR3 region has 16 residues. Germline CDR1 reads MNHEY; CDR2 reads SMNVEV (reference sequence). The V gene lost 4 bases and the J gene lost 5 bases, with 19 bases spanning the gap. The CDR3 region is CASSYLAPLKIDTQYF. The CDR3 coding sequence is TGTGCCAGCAGTTACTTAGCGCCCCTTAAAATAGATACGCAGTATTTT.

The V and J genes are TRBV28 and TRBJ1-5; D is ambiguous. In germline, CDR1 is MDHEN, CDR2 SYDVKM. Trimming took off 7 bases at V and 6 bases at J, with 10 bases between the two ends. This CDR3 contains 12 residues. CDR3 sequence: CASTQAAQPQHF. The CDR3 DNA reads as TGTGCCAGCACCCAGGCCGCTCAGCCCCAGCATTTT.

Here the CDR3 DNA reads TGTGCCAGCAGCCGCACTAGCGCACTAGCCAAAAACATTCAGTACTTC. Protein sequence: CASSRTSALAKNIQYF. The chain couples TRBV7-9 to TRBJ2-4, with 7 bases fitting TRBD2. Germline lookup yields CDR1 SEHNR and CDR2 FQNEAQ (reference sequence). Trimming cost V 5 bases and J 0 bases; bases outside gene matches: 7. The CDR3 has 16 amino acids.